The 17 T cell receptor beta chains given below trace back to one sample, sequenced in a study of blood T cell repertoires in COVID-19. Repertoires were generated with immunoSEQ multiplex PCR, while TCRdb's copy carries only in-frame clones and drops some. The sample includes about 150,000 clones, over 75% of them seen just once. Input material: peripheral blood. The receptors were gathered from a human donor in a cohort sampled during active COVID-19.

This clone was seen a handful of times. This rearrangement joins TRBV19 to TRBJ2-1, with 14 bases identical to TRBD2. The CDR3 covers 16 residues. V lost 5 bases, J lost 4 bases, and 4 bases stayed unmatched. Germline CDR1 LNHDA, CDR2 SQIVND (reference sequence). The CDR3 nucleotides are TGTGCCAGTAGTGCCCGGACTAGCGGGGGGTACAATGAGCAGTTCTTC. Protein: CASSARTSGGYNEQFF.

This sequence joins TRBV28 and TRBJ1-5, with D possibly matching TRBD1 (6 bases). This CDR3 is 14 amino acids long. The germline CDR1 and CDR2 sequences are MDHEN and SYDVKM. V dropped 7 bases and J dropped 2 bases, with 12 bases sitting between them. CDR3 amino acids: CASMLGAGNQPQHF. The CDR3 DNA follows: TGTGCCAGCATGCTGGGGGCCGGCAATCAGCCCCAGCATTTT.

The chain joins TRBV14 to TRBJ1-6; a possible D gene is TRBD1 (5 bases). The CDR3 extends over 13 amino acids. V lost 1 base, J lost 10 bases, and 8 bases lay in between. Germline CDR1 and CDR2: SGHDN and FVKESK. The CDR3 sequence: CASSQAGYSPLHF. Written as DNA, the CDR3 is TGTGCCAGCAGCCAAGCAGGGTACTCACCCCTCCACTTT.

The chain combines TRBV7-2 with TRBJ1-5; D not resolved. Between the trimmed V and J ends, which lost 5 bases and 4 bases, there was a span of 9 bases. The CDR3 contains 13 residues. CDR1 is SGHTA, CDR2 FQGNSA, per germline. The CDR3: CASSPENNQPQHF. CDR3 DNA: TGTGCCAGCAGCCCGGAGAATAATCAGCCCCAGCATTTT.

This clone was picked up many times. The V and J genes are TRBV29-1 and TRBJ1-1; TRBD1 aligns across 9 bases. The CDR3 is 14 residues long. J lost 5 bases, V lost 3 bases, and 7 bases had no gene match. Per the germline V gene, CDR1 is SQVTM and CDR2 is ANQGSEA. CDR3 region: CSVDMTGGRTEAFF. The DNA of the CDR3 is TGCAGCGTTGACATGACAGGGGGAAGGACTGAAGCTTTCTTT.

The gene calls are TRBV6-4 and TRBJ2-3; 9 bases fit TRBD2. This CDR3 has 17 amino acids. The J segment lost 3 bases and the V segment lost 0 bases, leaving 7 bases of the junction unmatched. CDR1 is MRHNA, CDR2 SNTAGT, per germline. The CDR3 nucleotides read TGTGCCAGCAGTGACTCGGCCAGTAGCGGGGGTACAGATACGCAGTATTTT. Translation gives CASSDSASSGGTDTQYF.

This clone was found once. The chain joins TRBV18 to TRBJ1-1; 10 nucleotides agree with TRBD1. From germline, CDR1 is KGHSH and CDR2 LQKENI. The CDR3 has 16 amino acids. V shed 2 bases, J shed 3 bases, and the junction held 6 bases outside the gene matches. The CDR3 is CASSPYGTGVDTEAFF. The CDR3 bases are TGTGCCAGCTCACCATATGGGACAGGGGTTGACACTGAAGCTTTCTTT.

CDR3 DNA sequence: TGTGCCATCAGGGGAGAGGGAGCCAAAAACATTCAGTACTTC. Its translation: CAIRGEGAKNIQYF. This chain links TRBV10-3 with TRBJ2-4, with D possibly matching TRBD2 (5 bases). CDR3 length: 14 amino acids. The V and J ends lost 6 bases and 0 bases respectively, with 9 bases between them. The V gene's germline CDR1 is ENHRY and CDR2 SYGVKD.

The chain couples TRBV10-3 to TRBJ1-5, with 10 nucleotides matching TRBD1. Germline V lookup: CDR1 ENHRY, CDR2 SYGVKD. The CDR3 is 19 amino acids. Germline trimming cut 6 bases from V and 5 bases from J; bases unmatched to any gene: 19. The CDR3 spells CAISQDPRTGGTGDQPQHF. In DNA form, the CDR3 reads TGTGCCATCAGCCAGGACCCAAGGACAGGGGGGACCGGAGATCAGCCCCAGCATTTT.

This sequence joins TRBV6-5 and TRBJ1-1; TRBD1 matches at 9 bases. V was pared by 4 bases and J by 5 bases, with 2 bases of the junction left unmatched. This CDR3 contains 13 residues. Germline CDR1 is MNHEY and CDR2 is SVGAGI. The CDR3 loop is CASSSGQGTEAFF. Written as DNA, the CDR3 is TGTGCCAGCAGTTCGGGACAGGGAACTGAAGCTTTCTTT.

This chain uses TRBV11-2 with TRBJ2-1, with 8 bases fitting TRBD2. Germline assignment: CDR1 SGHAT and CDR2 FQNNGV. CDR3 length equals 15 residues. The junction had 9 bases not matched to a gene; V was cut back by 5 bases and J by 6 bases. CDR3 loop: CASSPLSGGSNEQFF. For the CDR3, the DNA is TGTGCCAGCAGCCCCCTCAGCGGGGGAAGCAATGAGCAGTTCTTC.

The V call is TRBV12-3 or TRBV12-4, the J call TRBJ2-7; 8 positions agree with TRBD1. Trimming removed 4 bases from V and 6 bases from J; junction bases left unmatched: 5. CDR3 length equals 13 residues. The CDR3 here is CASSSRTGSEQYF. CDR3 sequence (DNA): TGTGCCAGCAGTTCCAGGACAGGGAGCGAGCAGTACTTC.

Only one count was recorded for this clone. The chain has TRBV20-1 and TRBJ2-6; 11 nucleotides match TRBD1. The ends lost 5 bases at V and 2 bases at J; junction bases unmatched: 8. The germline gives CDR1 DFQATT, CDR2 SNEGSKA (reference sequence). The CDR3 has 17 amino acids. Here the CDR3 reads CSARDGTGGAGANVLTF. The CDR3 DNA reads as TGCAGTGCTCGTGATGGGACAGGGGGTGCTGGGGCCAACGTCCTGACTTTC.

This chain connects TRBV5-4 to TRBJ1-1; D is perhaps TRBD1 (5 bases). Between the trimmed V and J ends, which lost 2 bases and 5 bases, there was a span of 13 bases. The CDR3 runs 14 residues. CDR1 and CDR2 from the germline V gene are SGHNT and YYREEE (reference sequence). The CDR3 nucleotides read TGTGCCAGCAGCTTCGTGGGGCGATTAACTGAAGCTTTCTTT. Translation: CASSFVGRLTEAFF.

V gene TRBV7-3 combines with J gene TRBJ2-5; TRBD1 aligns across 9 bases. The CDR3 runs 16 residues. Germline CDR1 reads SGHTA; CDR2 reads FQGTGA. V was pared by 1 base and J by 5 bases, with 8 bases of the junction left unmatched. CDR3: CASSLMGGTGRETQYF. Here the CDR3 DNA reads TGTGCCAGCAGCTTAATGGGCGGGACAGGGAGGGAGACCCAGTACTTC. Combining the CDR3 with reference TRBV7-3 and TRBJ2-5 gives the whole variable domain GAGVSQTPSNKVTEKGKYVELRCDPISGHTALYWYRQSLGQGPEFLIYFQGTGAADDSGLPNDRFFAVRPEGSVSTLKIQRTERGDSAVYLCASSLMGGTGRETQYFGPGTRLLVL.

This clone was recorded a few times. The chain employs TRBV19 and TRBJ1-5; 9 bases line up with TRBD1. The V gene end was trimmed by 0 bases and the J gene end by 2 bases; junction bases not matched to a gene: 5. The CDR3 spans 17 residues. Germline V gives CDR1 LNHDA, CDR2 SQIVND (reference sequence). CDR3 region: CASSIDPDRGGNQPQHF. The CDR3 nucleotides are TGTGCCAGTAGTATAGACCCGGACAGGGGCGGCAATCAGCCCCAGCATTTT.

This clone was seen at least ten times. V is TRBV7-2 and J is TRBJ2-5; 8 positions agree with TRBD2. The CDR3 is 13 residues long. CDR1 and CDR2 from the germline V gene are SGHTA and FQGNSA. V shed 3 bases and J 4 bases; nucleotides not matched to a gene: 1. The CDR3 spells CASSFSGGETQYF. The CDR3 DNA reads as TGTGCCAGCAGCTTCAGCGGGGGAGAGACCCAGTACTTC.